The clone carrying this T cell receptor beta chain occurred a few times. As yet, its antigen is unknown. The V end lost 8 bases, the J end lost 0 bases, and 26 bases lay between the germline ends. Looked up from germline, CDR1 is MDHEN and CDR2 is SYDVKM. The length of the CDR3 is 18 residues. With a J-beta primer mix and a sample-barcoded 5' primer, a second PCR ran about 7 to 11 cycles. The template-switch adaptor, which had 12 random nucleotides, put a tag on each cDNA molecule. MiXCR, run by TCRdb on the 5' RACE reads, gives a single entry per CDR3 protein. The sample lists some 690,000 distinct CDR3 sequences; about 20% were seen once. These data belong to a study of blood T cells in healthy people across ages. Overall study results and limits: Investigators treated diversity estimates from one million T cells as underestimates. The study found more naive CD4+ cells and higher diversity in long-lived than aged donors. TCR beta diversity correlated strongly with naive T cell percentage.

The source material was blood. This receptor was obtained from an older man in good health. The chain uses TRBV28 and TRBJ2-7; a possible D gene is TRBD1 (6 bases). The CDR3 coding sequence is TGTGCCAGCTCTAGCACGGACAGCCACAAAACTCGCTCCTACGAGCAGTACTTC. Translation: CASSSTDSHKTRSYEQYF.